The rows below give T cell receptor beta chains drawn from one sample of a study of T cell repertoires in cytomegalovirus infection. TCRdb itself ran the reads through MiXCR, one entry per CDR3 protein. Of roughly 150,000 distinct CDR3 sequences listed, 15% to 20% are singletons. Sequencing was done on a sample of CD8+ T cells from PBMCs. The receptors come from a human donor in good health (CMV status not recorded). Some clones in this sample may be carry-over from other donors' samples. CDR3s include the opening cysteine and the closing phenylalanine or tryptophan. A D gene is named only where the DNA matches it firmly. Size is omitted from some rows. Given values are once, few, many or a class for expanded clones.

D: -; J: TRBJ2-1; V: TRBV7-8; size: few; DNA: TGTGCCAGCAGCCCAGGACTAAGGAATGGTGAGCAGTTCTTC; CDR3: CASSPGLRNGEQFF
D: -; J: TRBJ1-2; V: TRBV7-9; size: few; DNA: TGTGCCAGCAGCTCAAGGCCGGGTGGGACGGACGGCTACACCTTC; CDR3: CASSSRPGGTDGYTF
D: -; J: TRBJ2-5; V: TRBV7-9; size: many; DNA: TGTGCCAGCAGCCCAAGCGGGCAAGAGACCCAGTACTTC; CDR3: CASSPSGQETQYF
D: -; J: TRBJ2-7; V: TRBV10-3; size: few; DNA: TGTGCCATCACTCCGGGATTCGGACTAGAGCAGTACTTC; CDR3: CAITPGFGLEQYF
D: -; J: TRBJ1-1; V: TRBV7-9; size: few; DNA: TGTGCCAGCAGCTTATATGGGGAAGTGAACACTGAAGCTTTCTTT; CDR3: CASSLYGEVNTEAFF
D: -; J: TRBJ1-2; V: TRBV5-6; size: few; DNA: TGTGCCAGCAGCTTGGCCCGGGGAGGCTACACCTTC; CDR3: CASSLARGGYTF
D: -; J: TRBJ2-1; V: TRBV7-8; size: -; DNA: TGTGCCAGCAGCCAGGCCCCAAAGAATGAGCAGTTCTTC; CDR3: CASSQAPKNEQFF
D: TRBD2; J: TRBJ2-1; V: TRBV6-2/TRBV6-3; size: -; DNA: TGTGCCAGCAGTTTACTAGCGGGAGGGCCCGAGAGTGAGCAGTTCTTC; CDR3: CASSLLAGGPESEQFF
D: -; J: TRBJ2-7; V: TRBV27; size: few; DNA: TGTGCCAGCAGTCCCCTTAAAACGCTTTCCTACGAGCAGTACTTC; CDR3: CASSPLKTLSYEQYF
D: -; J: TRBJ2-1; V: TRBV20-1; size: -; DNA: TGCAGTGCTCTAACACTCCCGGGGTACAATGAGCAGTTCTTC; CDR3: CSALTLPGYNEQFF
D: -; J: TRBJ2-5; V: TRBV11-1; size: -; DNA: TGTGCCAGCACCACGATGGGGCGGGGAACCGAAGAGACCCAGTACTTC; CDR3: CASTTMGRGTEETQYF
D: -; J: TRBJ2-6; V: TRBV6-2/TRBV6-3; size: -; DNA: TGTGCCAGCAGTCCTCGGAGGGGCGCTGGGGCCAACGTCCTGACTTTC; CDR3: CASSPRRGAGANVLTF
D: TRBD2; J: TRBJ2-1; V: TRBV28; size: -; DNA: TGTGCCAGCAGTCCCGGACTAGCGAATAACAATGAGCAGTTCTTC; CDR3: CASSPGLANNNEQFF
D: -; J: TRBJ2-1; V: TRBV19; size: -; DNA: TGTGCCAGTACGACTAGTTTTGAGCAGTTCTTC; CDR3: CASTTSFEQFF
D: -; J: TRBJ2-1; V: TRBV29-1; size: few; DNA: TGCAGCGCGGGACCTAAAAGCGGCAATGAGCAGTTCTTC; CDR3: CSAGPKSGNEQFF
D: -; J: TRBJ1-2; V: TRBV5-6; size: few; DNA: TGTGCCAGCAGCATGACGGGGGCGGACTATGGCTACACCTTC; CDR3: CASSMTGADYGYTF
D: TRBD1; J: TRBJ2-1; V: TRBV7-6; size: few; DNA: TGTGCCAGCAGCTCGTCAGGGGGCACCTACAATGAGCAGTTCTTC; CDR3: CASSSSGGTYNEQFF
D: TRBD2; J: TRBJ2-1; V: TRBV27; size: -; DNA: TGTGCCAGCAGTTTATATTGGGAGGGCCCTGGGAGTGAGCAGTTCTTC; CDR3: CASSLYWEGPGSEQFF
D: -; J: TRBJ2-5; V: TRBV28; size: -; DNA: TGTGCCAGCACCCCCGGGACCCAGCATTTAGAGACCCAGTACTTC; CDR3: CASTPGTQHLETQYF
D: TRBD2; J: TRBJ2-3; V: TRBV7-7; size: -; DNA: TGTGCCAGCAGCTTAGATCCGGGGGGAGGGGCCCCCCAGTATTTT; CDR3: CASSLDPGGGAPQYF